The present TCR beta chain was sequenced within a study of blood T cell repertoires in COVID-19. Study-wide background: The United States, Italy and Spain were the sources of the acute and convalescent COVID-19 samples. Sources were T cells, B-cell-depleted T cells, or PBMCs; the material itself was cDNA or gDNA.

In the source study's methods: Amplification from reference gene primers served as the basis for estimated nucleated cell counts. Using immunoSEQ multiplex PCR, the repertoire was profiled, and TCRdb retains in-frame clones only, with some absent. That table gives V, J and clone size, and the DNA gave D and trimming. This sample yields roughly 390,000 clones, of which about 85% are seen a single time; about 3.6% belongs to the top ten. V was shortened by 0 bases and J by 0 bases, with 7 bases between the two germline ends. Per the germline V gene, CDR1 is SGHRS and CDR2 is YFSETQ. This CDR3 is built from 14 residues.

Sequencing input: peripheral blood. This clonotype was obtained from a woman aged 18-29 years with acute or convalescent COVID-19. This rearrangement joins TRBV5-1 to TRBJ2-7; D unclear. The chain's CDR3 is CASSLVTASYEQYF. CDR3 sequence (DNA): TGCGCCAGCAGCTTGGTGACTGCCTCCTACGAGCAGTACTTC.